This entry lists 6 T cell receptor beta chains sequenced from one sample in a study of cytomegalovirus exposure and HLA in healthy donors. Primers: 60 Vbeta forward and 13 Jbeta reverse. TCRdb's copy holds only in-frame clones and misses some; the assay was immunoSEQ multiplex PCR. The sample records 150,000 to 200,000 clones, over 60% being singletons. Sequencing used PBMCs. The receptors originated from a woman in her 50s in good health and CMV-seropositive.

This chain joins TRBV5-4 and TRBJ1-2, with 9 bases aligning to TRBD1. Per the germline V gene, CDR1 is SGHNT and CDR2 is YYREEE (reference sequence). This CDR3 has 14 residues. Trimming removed 4 bases from V and 8 bases from J; junction bases left unmatched: 9. CDR3 protein: CASSTGQGEGGYTF. The CDR3 DNA reads TGTGCCAGCAGCACGGGACAGGGCGAGGGAGGCTACACCTTC.

This chain joins TRBV7-8 and TRBJ2-1, with 9 bases identical to TRBD2. The CDR3 loop spans 16 amino acids. The germline V gene encodes CDR1 SGHVS and CDR2 FQNEAQ. After removal of 5 bases from V and 0 bases from J, the junction contained 5 bases not matched to a gene. In DNA, the CDR3 is TGTGCCAGCAGCGGGGTTAGCGGGAGCTCCTACAATGAGCAGTTCTTC. Amino acids: CASSGVSGSSYNEQFF.

This clone was found a few times. This sequence joins TRBV5-4 and TRBJ2-5, with a tentative D call TRBD2 (5 bases). V lost 3 bases to trimming and J lost 7 bases, with 13 bases between them. Germline values: CDR1 SGHNT, CDR2 YYREEE (reference sequence). The CDR3 totals 13 residues. The CDR3 spells CASSSPGLGTQYF. CDR3 in DNA: TGTGCCAGCAGCTCCCCGGGGTTGGGGACCCAGTACTTC. Combining the CDR3 with reference TRBV5-4 and TRBJ2-5 gives the whole variable domain ETGVTQSPTHLIKTRGQQVTLRCSSQSGHNTVSWYQQALGQGPQFIFQYYREEENGRGNFPPRFSGLQFPNYSSELNVNALELDDSALYLCASSSPGLGTQYFGPGTRLLVL.

Only a few counts were recorded for this clone. The V gene is TRBV10-2, the J gene TRBJ1-6, with 7 nucleotides matching TRBD1. Trimming at V came to 3 bases and at J to 15 bases, leaving 14 bases not matched to a gene. The CDR3 is 15 residues long. Germline CDR1 reads WSHSY; CDR2 reads SAAADI. The CDR3 is CASSERGGGREVLHF. CDR3 DNA: TGCGCCAGCAGTGAACGCGGAGGGGGCAGGGAGGTCCTCCACTTT.

The sample holds one count of this clone. The chain is built from TRBV6-1 and TRBJ2-5; 10 nucleotides line up with TRBD1. J gave up 5 bases and V 6 bases, and 9 bases lay outside the gene matches. CDR1 is MNHNS, CDR2 SASEGT, per germline. The CDR3 contains 15 residues. CDR3 in amino acids: CASSQGTGAYETQYF. In DNA, the CDR3 is TGTGCCAGCAGCCAGGGGACAGGGGCGTACGAGACCCAGTACTTC.

The genes are TRBV2 and TRBJ1-1, with D possibly matching TRBD1 (5 bases). The CDR3 length is 14 residues. The V gene lost 6 bases and the J gene lost 2 bases, with 13 bases spanning the gap. Germline loops: CDR1 SNHLY, CDR2 FYNNEI. In DNA, the CDR3 is TGTGCCAGCAGAAAGGGTCAGGGAAACACTGAAGCTTTCTTT. Translated: CASRKGQGNTEAFF.